Shown below are 19 T cell receptor beta chains from a single sample sequenced in a study of cytomegalovirus exposure and HLA in healthy donors. A multiplex PCR was run with 60 Vbeta primers and 13 Jbeta primers. Assay: immunoSEQ multiplex PCR; the TCRdb copy retains only in-frame clones and omits some. The sample has about 150,000 clones; 70% to 90% are singletons. Sequencing was carried out using PBMCs. These receptors all come from a woman between 40 and 55 years old in good health and CMV-seropositive.

This clone has a single count. The gene calls are TRBV28 and TRBJ2-7; 9 bases are shared with TRBD1. The J segment lost 5 bases and the V segment lost 3 bases, leaving 8 bases of the junction unmatched. The V gene's germline CDR1 is MDHEN and CDR2 SYDVKM. This CDR3 region has 15 residues. The CDR3 DNA follows: TGTGCCAGCAGTTTTATGGGACAGGGAAGTAACGAGCAGTACTTC. Encoded protein: CASSFMGQGSNEQYF.

The J gene is TRBJ2-7, the V gene TRBV16; maybe TRBD2 (6 bases). Per germline, CDR1 KGHSY and CDR2 FQNENV. This CDR3 has 14 amino acids. The V end was cut by 3 bases, the J end by 6 bases, with 15 bases between. The CDR3 spells CASSHSGSGGEQYF. The CDR3 bases are TGTGCCAGCAGCCACTCCGGGAGTGGGGGCGAGCAGTACTTC.

The rearrangement joins TRBV2 to TRBJ2-5; 10 nucleotides match TRBD2. CDR1 is SNHLY and CDR2 is FYNNEI in the germline V gene. J lost 4 bases, V lost 6 bases, and 5 bases had no gene match. This CDR3 has 14 amino acids. The CDR3 coding sequence is TGTGCCAGCAGCGGACTAGCGGAGAGAGAGACCCAGTACTTC. This sequence encodes CASSGLAERETQYF.

This clone has just one count. V is TRBV5-4 and J is TRBJ2-5, with D perhaps TRBD2 (6 bases). Germline loops: CDR1 SGHNT, CDR2 YYREEE (reference sequence). CDR3 size: 16 residues. The germline V and J ends were trimmed by 4 bases and 2 bases, with 18 bases remaining between them. The CDR3 protein is CASSADRGTLQETQYF. In DNA form, the CDR3 reads TGTGCCAGCAGCGCAGATCGGGGGACTCTACAAGAGACCCAGTACTTC. The variable domain in full, completed from reference TRBV5-4 and TRBJ2-5, reads ETGVTQSPTHLIKTRGQQVTLRCSSQSGHNTVSWYQQALGQGPQFIFQYYREEENGRGNFPPRFSGLQFPNYSSELNVNALELDDSALYLCASSADRGTLQETQYFGPGTRLLVL.

DNA for the CDR3: TGTGCCAGCAGCGTAGTACCAGGGGGCAGCTATGGCTACACCTTC. Amino acid sequence: CASSVVPGGSYGYTF. V usage is TRBV9 and J usage is TRBJ1-2, with 8 bases lining up with TRBD1. Germline CDR1 and CDR2: SGDLS and YYNGEE. There are 15 residues in the CDR3. J was trimmed by 4 bases and V by 0 bases; bases with no gene match: 5.

The chain carries TRBV6-5 and TRBJ2-7; TRBD2 matches at 11 bases. The germline V gene encodes CDR1 MNHEY and CDR2 SVGAGI. The CDR3 totals 15 residues. With V trimmed by 6 bases and J by 3 bases, 7 bases remained unmatched. For the CDR3, the DNA is TGTGCCAGCAGCCGACTAGCGGGAACTCTCTACGAGCAGTACTTC. This codes for CASSRLAGTLYEQYF.

In its sample, this clone was seen a few times. This chain links TRBV5-1 with TRBJ2-2, with 8 bases fitting TRBD2. The CDR3 covers 16 residues. Germline assignment: CDR1 SGHRS and CDR2 YFSETQ. V shed 6 bases and J 0 bases; nucleotides not matched to a gene: 7. CDR3 in DNA: TGCGCCAGCATAGTCACTAGCGGAGCGAACACCGGGGAGCTGTTTTTT. Translation: CASIVTSGANTGELFF.

This chain connects TRBV6-1 to TRBJ2-7, with 7 bases lining up with TRBD2. Germline CDR1 and CDR2: MNHNS and SASEGT. The CDR3 has 14 residues. With 6 bases clipped from V and 5 bases from J, the junction kept 10 bases outside the gene matches. The CDR3 DNA follows: TGTGCCAGCAGCGAGAGGGGCGGGAGTCACGAGCAGTACTTC. It yields the protein CASSERGGSHEQYF.

In its sample, this clone was seen once. The gene calls are TRBV19 and TRBJ1-5; unclear D gene. Germline CDR1 LNHDA, CDR2 SQIVND (reference sequence). The V end was cut by 3 bases, the J end by 13 bases, with 10 bases between. This CDR3 contains 11 residues. The CDR3 reads CASSITGSQHF. The CDR3 DNA sequence: TGTGCCAGTAGTATTACGGGATCTCAGCATTTT.

The gene calls are TRBV28 and TRBJ2-1; no firm D call. The CDR3 is made up of 16 amino acids. Germline values: CDR1 MDHEN, CDR2 SYDVKM. V shed 6 bases and J shed 0 bases, with 15 bases lying between them. The CDR3 DNA reads TGTGCCAGCAGAAAGAGGTCTTCCCCCTCCTACAATGAGCAGTTCTTC. Protein sequence: CASRKRSSPSYNEQFF.

The chain joins TRBV28 to TRBJ2-7, with 8 bases matching TRBD2. CDR1 and CDR2 from the germline V gene are MDHEN and SYDVKM. With V trimmed by 2 bases and J by 0 bases, 6 bases remained unmatched. The CDR3 spans 16 residues. CDR3 coding DNA: TGTGCCAGCAGTTTAATAGCGGGATCGAGCTCCTACGAGCAGTACTTC. Its translation: CASSLIAGSSSYEQYF.

V is TRBV4-2 and J is TRBJ1-1, with TRBD1 matching 7 bases. Germline V gene sequence: CDR1 LGHNA, CDR2 YNFKEQ. V shed 2 bases, J shed 5 bases, and the junction held 2 bases outside the gene matches. CDR3 length equals 13 residues. CDR3 in DNA: TGTGCCAGCAGCCAAACAGGGGAAACTGAAGCTTTCTTT. It codes for CASSQTGETEAFF.

Remarks on this clone: The identical CDR3 is also encoded by other nucleotide sequences in the sample. V is TRBV5-1 and J is TRBJ2-7; tentative D call: TRBD2 (6 bases). This CDR3 is 13 amino acids long. Trimming took 4 bases from V and 0 from J, leaving 8 bases between them. Looked up from germline, CDR1 is SGHRS and CDR2 is YFSETQ. CDR3 coding DNA: TGCGCCAGCAGCCGGGGGAGCTCCTACGAGCAGTACTTC. It is translated as CASSRGSSYEQYF. Together with reference TRBV5-1 and TRBJ2-7, the CDR3 gives the full variable domain: KAGVTQTPRYLIKTRGQQVTLSCSPISGHRSVSWYQQTPGQGLQFLFEYFSETQRNKGNFPGRFSGRQFSNSRSEMNVSTLELGDSALYLCASSRGSSYEQYFGPGTRLTVT.

The rearrangement joins TRBV30 to TRBJ1-6; 7 bases fit TRBD1. The V gene's germline CDR1 is GTSNPN and CDR2 SVGIG (reference sequence). The junction had 7 bases not matched to a gene; V was cut back by 3 bases and J by 8 bases. The CDR3 runs 14 residues. The CDR3 protein is CAWRIPGGHSPLHF. The CDR3 coding sequence is TGTGCCTGGAGAATCCCAGGGGGTCATTCACCCCTCCACTTT.

The V and J genes are TRBV18 and TRBJ1-1; D not certain. The V and J ends lost 0 bases and 7 bases respectively, with 6 bases between them. The CDR3 has 12 amino acids. Germline CDR1 and CDR2: KGHSH and LQKENI. The CDR3 is CASSPPGGEAFF. In DNA, the CDR3 is TGTGCCAGCTCACCACCAGGAGGTGAAGCTTTCTTT.

There are a few counts of this clone. The chain employs TRBV27 and TRBJ2-1, with 11 bases aligning to TRBD2. Germline CDR1 is MNHEY and CDR2 is SMNVEV (reference sequence). After removal of 7 bases from V and 6 bases from J, the junction contained 8 bases not matched to a gene. The CDR3 runs to 15 residues. The CDR3 DNA reads as TGTGCCAGCACCCGAGGGACTAGCGGCCCCAATGAGCAGTTCTTC. It translates to CASTRGTSGPNEQFF.

This chain connects TRBV7-8 to TRBJ2-7; no reliable D call. CDR3 length equals 14 residues. The germline CDR1 and CDR2 sequences are SGHVS and FQNEAQ. Trimming pared 1 base from V and 1 base from J, leaving 8 bases between. In DNA, the CDR3 is TGTGCCAGCAGCTTAGTGTACGGTTCCTACGAGCAGTACTTC. This codes for CASSLVYGSYEQYF.

This clone is a singleton in its sample. The chain recombines TRBV27 with TRBJ2-1, with D tentatively TRBD1 (5 bases). CDR3 length: 15 residues. Trimming shortened V by 5 bases and J by 0 bases, and 11 bases separated the two germline ends. CDR1 is MNHEY, CDR2 SMNVEV, per germline (reference sequence). CDR3 nucleotides: TGTGCCAGCAGTCCGACAGTAAGCTCCTACAATGAGCAGTTCTTC. It translates to CASSPTVSSYNEQFF.

This clone was detected only a few times. The chain employs TRBV6-1 and TRBJ1-5, with D unresolved. V dropped 6 bases and J dropped 0 bases, with 12 bases sitting between them. There are 15 residues in the CDR3. The germline gives CDR1 MNHNS, CDR2 SASEGT. The CDR3 coding sequence is TGTGCCAGCAGCCCGGGTATCCTTAGCAATCAGCCCCAGCATTTT. This codes for CASSPGILSNQPQHF.